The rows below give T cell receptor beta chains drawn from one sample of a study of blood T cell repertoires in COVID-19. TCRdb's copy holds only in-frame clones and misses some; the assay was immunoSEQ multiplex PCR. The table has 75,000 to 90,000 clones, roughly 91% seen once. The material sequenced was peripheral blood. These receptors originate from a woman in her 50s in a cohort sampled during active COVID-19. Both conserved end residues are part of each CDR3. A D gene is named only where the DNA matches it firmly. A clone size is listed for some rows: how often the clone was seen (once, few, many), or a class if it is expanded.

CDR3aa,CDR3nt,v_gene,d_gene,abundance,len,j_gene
CASSRPSDNSYEQYF,TGTGCCAGCAGCCGACCCTCGGACAACTCCTACGAGCAGTACTTC,TRBV11-2,.,few,15,TRBJ2-7
CASSLGASGMDTQYF,TGTGCCAGCAGCTTAGGGGCTAGCGGGATGGATACGCAGTATTTT,TRBV7-9,TRBD2,.,15,TRBJ2-3
CASRWDRGNTIYF,TGTGCCAGCAGGTGGGACAGGGGAAACACCATATATTTT,TRBV28,TRBD1,.,13,TRBJ1-3
CASSPPGGDTEAFF,TGTGCCAGCAGCCCCCCGGGGGGGGACACTGAAGCTTTCTTT,TRBV28,.,.,14,TRBJ1-1
CAWRSSRSSYNSPLHF,TGTGCCTGGAGGTCTTCAAGGAGCTCCTATAATTCACCCCTCCACTTT,TRBV30,.,.,16,TRBJ1-6
CASSPAGGLNNEQFF,TGTGCCAGCAGCCCAGCGGGAGGCCTAAACAATGAGCAGTTCTTC,TRBV28,TRBD2,.,15,TRBJ2-1
CASSVRGSSGSTYNEQFF,TGCGCCAGCAGCGTACGTGGCTCTAGCGGGTCTACCTACAATGAGCAGTTCTTC,TRBV5-1,TRBD2,.,18,TRBJ2-1
CASSLSGASPSTDTQYF,TGTGCCAGCAGCCTGAGTGGGGCAAGTCCTAGCACAGATACGCAGTATTTT,TRBV11-2,.,.,17,TRBJ2-3
CASSVGLAGGHSYEQYF,TGTGCCAGCAGCGTTGGACTAGCGGGAGGCCACTCCTACGAGCAGTACTTC,TRBV9,TRBD2,.,17,TRBJ2-7
CASSAPPGDFYNEQFF,TGTGCCAGCAGCGCCCCCCCCGGCGACTTCTACAATGAGCAGTTCTTC,TRBV9,.,.,16,TRBJ2-1
CASSQEMGTSTNEKLFF,TGTGCCAGCAGCCAAGAAATGGGCACTTCAACTAATGAAAAACTGTTTTTT,TRBV14,.,.,17,TRBJ1-4
CASSERPGEETQYF,TGTGCTAGCAGCGAACGTCCAGGGGAAGAGACCCAGTACTTC,TRBV7-7,.,.,14,TRBJ2-5
CASSNSGTGDYEQYF,TGTGCCAGCAGTAATTCCGGGACAGGGGACTACGAGCAGTACTTC,TRBV25-1,TRBD1,.,15,TRBJ2-7
CASSLGGQWEQYF,TGTGCCAGCAGTTTAGGGGGCCAGTGGGAGCAGTACTTC,TRBV28,.,.,13,TRBJ2-7
CASSPGEEAFF,TGCGCCAGCAGCCCCGGTGAGGAAGCTTTCTTT,TRBV10-2,.,.,11,TRBJ1-1
CASKKPDPGNTGELFF,TGTGCCAGCAAAAAACCTGATCCGGGGAACACCGGGGAGCTGTTTTTT,TRBV11-2,.,.,16,TRBJ2-2
CASSPTRTSGGYNEQFF,TGTGCCAGCAGCCCAACCCGGACTAGCGGGGGCTACAATGAGCAGTTCTTC,TRBV3-1/TRBV3-2,TRBD2,.,17,TRBJ2-1
CASSSRGTRIVEQFF,TGTGCCAGTAGTTCCAGGGGGACTAGAATAGTTGAGCAGTTCTTC,TRBV19,.,.,15,TRBJ2-1
CASSPLTGNYGYTF,TGTGCCAGCAGCCCCCTAACAGGGAACTATGGCTACACCTTC,TRBV11-2,.,.,14,TRBJ1-2
CASNLGQAPNTEAFF,TGTGCCAGTAACCTGGGACAGGCCCCCAACACTGAAGCTTTCTTT,TRBV19,TRBD1,once,15,TRBJ1-1
CAWSRGVNTQYF,TGTGCCTGGTCCCGGGGAGTAAACACGCAGTATTTT,TRBV30,.,.,12,TRBJ2-3
CASSPDSSGNTIYF,TGTGCCAGCTCTCCGGACTCCTCTGGAAACACCATATATTTT,TRBV18,.,.,14,TRBJ1-3
CASVRLAGVRNEQFF,TGTGCCAGCGTACGGCTAGCGGGGGTCCGCAATGAGCAGTTCTTC,TRBV28,TRBD2,.,15,TRBJ2-1
CASSPPAGLAGDPTDTQYF,TGTGCCAGCAGCCCACCCGCGGGACTAGCGGGAGACCCCACAGATACGCAGTATTTT,TRBV9,TRBD2,.,19,TRBJ2-3
CASSLSLATGEQFF,TGTGCCAGCAGCTTAAGTCTCGCCACAGGTGAGCAGTTCTTC,TRBV7-3,.,.,14,TRBJ2-1